This T cell receptor (beta chain) was identified during a study of cytomegalovirus exposure and HLA in healthy donors. Primers: 60 Vbeta forward and 13 Jbeta reverse. Using immunoSEQ multiplex PCR, the repertoire was profiled, and TCRdb retains in-frame clones only, with some absent. This table has around 150,000 clones, 79% appearing once. This clone occurred once. The antigen is undetermined. Though nominally healthy at sampling, donors likely had unrecorded immune exposures. The CDR3 has 12 residues. Per germline, CDR1 MDHEN and CDR2 SYDVKM. V shed 6 bases, J shed 15 bases, and the junction held 10 bases outside the gene matches. General observations from the study: Analysis performed later showed TCR beta chains linked to HLA being more clonally expanded than equally common others. Through in vitro validation, a few CMV-associated chains were shown to be specific for CMV antigens. A list of 150 to 200 TCR beta chains associated with cytomegalovirus was given.

The sequence was collected from a man aged 40-50 years in good health and CMV-seropositive. The sequencing sample was made of PBMCs. J is TRBJ2-2 and V is TRBV28; TRBD1 agrees at 7 bases. CDR3 DNA sequence: TGTGCCAGCAGAAAAGAAGACAGGGTGTTGTTTTTT. Residues: CASRKEDRVLFF.